Described below is a single TCR beta chain sequence and its context. The sample originates from a study of blood T cells in healthy people across ages. Next came a second PCR, run for about 6 to 11 cycles, which used a sample-barcoded 5' primer along with a J-beta primer mix. TCRdb reprocessed the 5' RACE reads with MiXCR, giving one entry per CDR3 protein. The repertoire holds roughly 2 million distinct CDR3 sequences, with roughly 49% as singletons. Germline CDR1 is MNHEY and CDR2 is SVGAGI. The CDR3 sequence is 15 residues long. V was shortened by 2 bases and J by 6 bases, with 17 bases between the two germline ends.

Sequencing was performed on blood. The clonotype comes from a woman in her thirties or forties in good health. The chain carries TRBV6-5 and TRBJ2-7; TRBD2 is a possible D gene (6 bases). CDR3 loop: CASSYGPFLAREQYF. In nucleotides, the CDR3 is TGTGCCAGCAGTTACGGGCCCTTTCTAGCGCGCGAGCAGTACTTC.